What follows are 16 T cell receptor beta chains derived from one specimen sequenced in a study of shared T cell receptors in the human thymus. Method: immunoSEQ multiplex PCR; TCRdb's copy keeps in-frame clones and lacks some. The data show hundreds of thousands of clones, 80% to 90% seen once. The same sample was also used in a study of human thymus T cells.

The specimen was thymocytes. The receptors were gathered from a boy under two years old with a congenital heart defect.

The CDR3, as DNA: TGTGCCAGCTCACCCGTCCCCCTTTGGACAGGATCCTACGAGCAGTACTTC. Amino acid sequence: CASSPVPLWTGSYEQYF. The chain uses TRBV18 and TRBJ2-7; 7 bases line up with TRBD1. Germline CDR1 reads KGHSH; CDR2 reads LQKENI. Germline trimming cut 3 bases from V and 1 base from J; bases unmatched to any gene: 12. This CDR3 comprises 17 residues.

The chain employs TRBV27 and TRBJ2-7, with TRBD1 identical over 12 bases. V gave up 3 bases and J gave up 12 bases; unmatched junction bases: 9. CDR1 MNHEY and CDR2 SMNVEV come from the germline V gene (reference sequence). The CDR3 is made up of 14 amino acids. The CDR3, as DNA: TGTGCCAGCAGTTTCCGGGACAGGGGGCGTATACTGTACTTC. This gives the protein CASSFRDRGRILYF.

This chain links TRBV27 with TRBJ1-5; D is unclear. V shed 5 bases and J shed 3 bases, with 14 bases lying between them. Germline lookup yields CDR1 MNHEY and CDR2 SMNVEV (reference sequence). The CDR3 is 15 residues long. CDR3 nucleotides: TGTGCCAGCAGTCCGACCCGGGGTCCCAATCAGCCCCAGCATTTT. Translating gives CASSPTRGPNQPQHF.

V gene TRBV30 combines with J gene TRBJ2-7, with 9 bases aligning to TRBD1. The CDR3 totals 15 residues. Germline loops: CDR1 GTSNPN, CDR2 SVGIG (reference sequence). V trimming: 1 base; J trimming: 6 bases; junction bases outside the gene matches: 10. The CDR3: CAWSGKDRGPSEQYF. CDR3 coding DNA: TGTGCCTGGAGTGGGAAGGACAGGGGCCCTAGCGAGCAGTACTTC.

This clone has just a few counts. The chain has TRBV28 and TRBJ1-6; no clear D. This CDR3 comprises 16 residues. The germline V gene has CDR1 MDHEN and CDR2 SYDVKM. V lost 4 bases, J lost 5 bases, and 15 bases lay in between. The CDR3 bases are TGTGCCAGCAGTTCCCCCGGGTCCTGGGATAATTCACCCCTCCACTTT. Amino acids: CASSSPGSWDNSPLHF.

In this sample, this clone turned up once. The chain combines TRBV5-1 with TRBJ1-2; D ambiguous. Germline loops: CDR1 SGHRS, CDR2 YFSETQ. Trimming shortened V by 2 bases and J by 6 bases, and 11 bases separated the two germline ends. The CDR3 is 13 residues long. CDR3 nucleotides: TGCGCCAGCAGCTTTACGGGAGTAGATGGCTACACCTTC. Its translation: CASSFTGVDGYTF.

The chain is built from TRBV29-1 and TRBJ2-7; 9 nucleotides align to TRBD1. This CDR3 has 13 residues. After removal of 6 bases from V and 3 bases from J, the junction contained 6 bases not matched to a gene. CDR1 SQVTM and CDR2 ANQGSEA come from the germline V gene. This CDR3 reads CSVVDRGFYEQYF. The CDR3 nucleotides are TGCAGCGTGGTGGACAGGGGATTCTACGAGCAGTACTTC.

The chain is built from TRBV9 and TRBJ2-3; 14 positions match TRBD2. Per germline, CDR1 SGDLS and CDR2 YYNGEE. The CDR3 consists of 17 residues. The V segment lost 3 bases and the J segment 1 base; nucleotides outside the gene matches: 4. CDR3 nucleotide sequence: TGTGCCAGCAGCGCCCGGACTAGCGGGGGGTGCACAGATACGCAGTATTTT. It translates to CASSARTSGGCTDTQYF.

CDR3 amino acids: CASSQDTGNTEAFF. The CDR3 DNA is TGTGCCAGCAGCCAAGACACAGGAAACACTGAAGCTTTCTTT. The rearrangement uses TRBV14 and TRBJ1-1; TRBD1 is a possible D gene (5 bases). CDR3 length equals 14 residues. Trimming cost V 0 bases and J 2 bases, with 7 bases left between them. Germline CDR1 is SGHDN and CDR2 is FVKESK.

This clone was detected only a few times. The chain links TRBV7-8 to TRBJ2-1; weak D call: TRBD1 (5 bases). V was pared by 1 base and J by 7 bases, with 11 bases between. This CDR3 region has 14 residues. CDR1 is SGHVS, CDR2 FQNEAQ, per germline. CDR3 in DNA: TGTGCCAGCAGCTTAGGGACAACCGCTAATGAGCAGTTCTTC. It translates to CASSLGTTANEQFF. The whole variable domain, remainder taken from reference TRBV7-8 and TRBJ2-1, is GAGVSQSPRYKVAKRGQDVALRCDPISGHVSLFWYQQALGQGPEFLTYFQNEAQLDKSGLPSDRFFAERPEGSVSTLKIQRTQQEDSAVYLCASSLGTTANEQFFGPGTRLTVL.

As concerns this clone: This CDR3 is also generated by other DNA sequences in the sample. The rearrangement uses TRBV6-1 and TRBJ2-7, with 8 bases matching TRBD1. The CDR3 sequence is 12 residues long. After removal of 8 bases from V and 4 bases from J, the junction contained 4 bases not matched to a gene. Germline V gene lookup returns CDR1 MNHNS and CDR2 SASEGT. The CDR3 bases are TGTGCCAGCCGGGACAGGCGATACGAGCAGTACTTC. Translation gives CASRDRRYEQYF.

The V call is TRBV29-1, the J call TRBJ2-5, with D hard to call. V lost 2 bases to trimming and J lost 1 base, with 8 bases between them. The CDR3 extends over 13 amino acids. Germline lookup yields CDR1 SQVTM and CDR2 ANQGSEA. The CDR3 nucleotides are TGCAGCGTTGAAATAGTAAGCCAAGAGACCCAGTACTTC. This encodes CSVEIVSQETQYF.

The chain links TRBV5-6 to TRBJ2-7; 12 nucleotides agree with TRBD1. Germline-derived CDR1 and CDR2 are SGHDT and YYEEEE. The CDR3 covers 16 residues. With 2 bases clipped from V and 6 bases from J, the junction kept 9 bases outside the gene matches. CDR3: CASSLRSGTGGREQYF. The DNA of the CDR3 is TGTGCCAGCAGCTTACGATCCGGGACAGGGGGCCGCGAGCAGTACTTC.

V is TRBV25-1 and J is TRBJ2-5; possible D gene TRBD2, 7 bases. The CDR3 runs 16 residues. Per germline, CDR1 MGHDK and CDR2 SYGVNS. The V gene lost 3 bases and the J gene lost 4 bases, with 18 bases spanning the gap. The CDR3 is CASSDSGRGGRETQYF. CDR3 nucleotide sequence: TGTGCCAGCAGTGACTCGGGGAGGGGGGGGCGAGAGACCCAGTACTTC.

The chain links TRBV11-2 to TRBJ1-2; a weak D match, TRBD1 (6 bases). Germline CDR1 and CDR2: SGHAT and FQNNGV. The V end was cut by 5 bases, the J end by 3 bases, with 19 bases between. The CDR3 has 16 amino acids. CDR3 sequence reads: CASSRPQGPPDYGYTF. The DNA for the CDR3 is TGTGCCAGCAGCCGACCACAGGGCCCACCCGACTATGGCTACACCTTC.

V and J are TRBV2 and TRBJ2-2; a possible D gene is TRBD2 (5 bases). Germline V gives CDR1 SNHLY, CDR2 FYNNEI. The CDR3 contains 15 residues. V dropped 3 bases and J dropped 1 base, with 9 bases sitting between them. The DNA of the CDR3 is TGTGCCAGCAGTGAGTCTAGCCTGAACACCGGGGAGCTGTTTTTT. Protein: CASSESSLNTGELFF.